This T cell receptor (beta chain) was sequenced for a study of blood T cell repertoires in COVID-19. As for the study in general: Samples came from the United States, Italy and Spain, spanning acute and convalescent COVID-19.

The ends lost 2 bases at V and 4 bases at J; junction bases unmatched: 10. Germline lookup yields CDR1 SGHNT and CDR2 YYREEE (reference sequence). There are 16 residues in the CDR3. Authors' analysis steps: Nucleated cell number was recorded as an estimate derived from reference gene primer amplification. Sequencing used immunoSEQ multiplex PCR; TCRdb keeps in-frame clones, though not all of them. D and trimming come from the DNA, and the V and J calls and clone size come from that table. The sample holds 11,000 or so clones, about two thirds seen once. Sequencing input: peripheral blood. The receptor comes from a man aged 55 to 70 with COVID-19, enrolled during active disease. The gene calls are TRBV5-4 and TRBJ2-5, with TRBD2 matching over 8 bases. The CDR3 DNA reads TGTGCCAGCAGCTTATCGAGCGGGAGTCAAACAGAGACCCAGTACTTC. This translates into CASSLSSGSQTETQYF.